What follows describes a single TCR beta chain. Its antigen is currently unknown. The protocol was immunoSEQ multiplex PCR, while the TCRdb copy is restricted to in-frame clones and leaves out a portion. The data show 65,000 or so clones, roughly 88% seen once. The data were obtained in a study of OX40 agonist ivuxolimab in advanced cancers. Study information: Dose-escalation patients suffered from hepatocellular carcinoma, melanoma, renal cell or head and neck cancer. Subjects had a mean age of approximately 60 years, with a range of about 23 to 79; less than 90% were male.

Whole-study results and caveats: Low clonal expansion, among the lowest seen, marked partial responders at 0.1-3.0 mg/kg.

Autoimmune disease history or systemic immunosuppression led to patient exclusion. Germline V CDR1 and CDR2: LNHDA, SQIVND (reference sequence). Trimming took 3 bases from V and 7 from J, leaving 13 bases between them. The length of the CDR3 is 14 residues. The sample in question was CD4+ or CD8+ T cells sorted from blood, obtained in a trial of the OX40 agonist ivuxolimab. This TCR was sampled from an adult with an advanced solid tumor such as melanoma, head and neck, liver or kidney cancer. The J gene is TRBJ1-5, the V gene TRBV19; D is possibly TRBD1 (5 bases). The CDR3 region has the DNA TGTGCCAGTAGTATTAGGGGAAGTAACCAGCCCCAGCATTTT. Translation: CASSIRGSNQPQHF.